This T cell receptor (beta chain) was recorded in a study of regulatory T cells in long-lasting Graves disease. The CDR3 runs 17 residues. Germline V CDR1 and CDR2: SGHRS, YFSETQ. V lost 5 bases to trimming and J lost 2 bases; unmatched junction nucleotides: 14. Time point of the sample: newly diagnosed GD, antithyroid drugs for less than 3 months. Construction of the TCR library relied on RNA isolated from PBMCs. For TCR beta, libraries came from iRepertoire HTBI primers and Arm-PCR of CDR3 regions. Each CDR3 protein gets one entry after TCRdb re-called the multiplex PCR reads with MiXCR. The table shows approximately 350,000 distinct CDR3 sequences, with under 20% occurring only once. The same data also contributed to another study, on T cells in Graves' hyperthyroidism and ophthalmopathy.

The TCR was taken from a woman younger than 35 with Graves disease. The sequenced sample was peripheral blood mononuclear cells (PBMCs), obtained at new diagnosis, from a patient treated with antithyroid drugs. V is TRBV5-1 and J is TRBJ1-1, with TRBD1 matching 8 bases. CDR3 residues: CASSLNRQGTLNTEAFF. The DNA of the CDR3 is TGCGCCAGCAGTCTAAATAGACAGGGGACCTTAAACACTGAAGCTTTCTTT.